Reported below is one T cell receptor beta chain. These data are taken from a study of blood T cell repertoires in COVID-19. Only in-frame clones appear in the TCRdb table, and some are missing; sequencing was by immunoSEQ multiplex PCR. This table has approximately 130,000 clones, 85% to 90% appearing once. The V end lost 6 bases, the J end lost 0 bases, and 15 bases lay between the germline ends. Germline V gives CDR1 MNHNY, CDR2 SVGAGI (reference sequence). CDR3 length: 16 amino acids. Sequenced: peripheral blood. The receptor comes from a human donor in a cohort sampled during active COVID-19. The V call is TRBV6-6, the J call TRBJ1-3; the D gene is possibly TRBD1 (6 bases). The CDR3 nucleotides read TGTGCCAGCAGGCTTGGACAGCTGAGCTCTGGAAACACCATATATTTT. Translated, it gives CASRLGQLSSGNTIYF.